The 16 T cell receptor beta chains below were found in one sample sequenced in a study of early T cells in non-severe SARS-CoV-2 infection. TCRdb re-analysed the 5' RACE reads in MiXCR, keeping a single row per CDR3 protein. The sample holds more than 50,000 distinct CDR3 sequences, about 15% seen once. The sequencing used whole blood, collected at baseline. These receptors were collected from an adult who was a healthcare worker with PCR-confirmed SARS-CoV-2 infection or an uninfected control (not recorded which).

This clonotype has a count of ten or more. The chain couples TRBV18 to TRBJ2-1; 8 bases map to TRBD2. V lost 2 bases to trimming and J lost 6 bases; unmatched junction nucleotides: 9. Germline values: CDR1 KGHSH, CDR2 LQKENI. CDR3 length equals 16 residues. The CDR3 bases are TGTGCCAGCTCACCAGCGCCGGGAGGGCCCTCCAATGAGCAGTTCTTC. The encoded protein is CASSPAPGGPSNEQFF.

Only a few counts were recorded for this clonotype. Here the CDR3 reads CASSGQSGGFYNEQFF. CDR3 DNA sequence: TGTGCCAGCAGCGGCCAAAGCGGGGGGTTTTACAATGAGCAGTTCTTC. The chain employs TRBV7-2 and TRBJ2-1; TRBD2 matches at 9 bases. The trim removed 5 bases at V and 4 bases at J, leaving 9 bases unmatched. In germline, CDR1 is SGHTA, CDR2 FQGNSA. CDR3 length: 16 amino acids.

This clonotype came up many times. CDR3 residues: CASSLAQGARETQYF. The DNA of the CDR3 is TGCGCCAGCAGCTTGGCGCAGGGGGCTCGGGAGACCCAGTACTTC. The chain combines TRBV5-1 with TRBJ2-5, with 8 bases matching TRBD1. This CDR3 is built from 15 residues. Germline CDR1 SGHRS, CDR2 YFSETQ. V was pared by 0 bases and J by 5 bases, with 6 bases of the junction left unmatched.

This clonotype was recorded at least ten times. J is TRBJ1-1 and V is TRBV9; possible D gene TRBD1, 5 bases. This CDR3 comprises 15 residues. V was trimmed by 1 base and J by 0 bases, leaving 10 bases between them. From germline, CDR1 is SGDLS and CDR2 YYNGEE. The chain's CDR3 is CASSVLGGVNTEAFF. CDR3 bases: TGTGCCAGCAGCGTATTGGGAGGGGTGAACACTGAAGCTTTCTTT.

The table lists this clonotype with many counts. The rearrangement uses TRBV7-9 and TRBJ2-1; TRBD1 is a possible D gene (5 bases). This CDR3 comprises 14 residues. Trimming removed 2 bases at V and 5 bases at J, with 10 bases between. Germline V gene sequence: CDR1 SEHNR, CDR2 FQNEAQ (reference sequence). This CDR3 reads CASSLSQADNEQFF. For the CDR3, the DNA is TGTGCCAGCAGCTTATCACAGGCGGACAATGAGCAGTTCTTC.

The table lists this clonotype with a few counts. The V call is TRBV21-1, the J call TRBJ2-1; the table calls TRBD2, which could not be checked here. TRBV21-1 is noted as a pseudogene. The CDR3 is 17 amino acids. CDR3 region: CASRTGERGGPIDEQFF. The CDR3 coding sequence is TGTGCCAGCCGAACTGGGGAGCGGGGGGGCCCGATCGATGAGCAGTTCTTC.

Note on this clonotype: The germline gene is not matched at one end of the junction; a read error may be the cause. This CDR3 reads CASTPGGDKQYF. The CDR3 DNA reads as TGTGCCAGCACCCCAGGGGGAGATAAGCAGTATTTT. The J gene is TRBJ2-3, the V gene TRBV6-5; TRBD1 matches 7 bases. The germline V gene encodes CDR1 MNHEY and CDR2 SVGAGI. The CDR3 has 12 residues.

The chain uses TRBV6-4 and TRBJ2-7, with D hard to call. The germline gives CDR1 MRHNA, CDR2 SNTAGT. This CDR3 has 15 amino acids. Trimming pared 3 bases from V and 4 bases from J, leaving 16 bases between. CDR3 sequence: CASSEFAGPTYEQYF. CDR3 nucleotide sequence: TGTGCCAGCAGTGAATTCGCTGGACCAACGTACGAGCAGTACTTC.

Many counts were recorded for this clonotype. V usage is TRBV29-1 and J usage is TRBJ2-2; D gene unclear. V gave up 4 bases and J gave up 6 bases, with 9 bases separating them. Germline V gene sequence: CDR1 SQVTM, CDR2 ANQGSEA. CDR3 length: 12 amino acids. The CDR3 region is CSVAAQAGELFF. CDR3 bases: TGCAGCGTTGCCGCTCAGGCCGGGGAGCTGTTTTTT.

J is TRBJ2-3 and V is TRBV9, with D unclear. Germline V gene data show CDR1 as SGDLS and CDR2 as YYNGEE. This CDR3 spans 14 amino acids. Trimming took 4 bases from V and 2 from J, leaving 11 bases between them. The CDR3 region is CASSPPLSTDTQYF. DNA of the CDR3: TGTGCCAGCAGCCCCCCCCTCTCCACAGATACGCAGTATTTT.

The chain carries TRBV5-1 and TRBJ2-3; D unclear. The CDR3 totals 14 residues. Germline V CDR1 and CDR2: SGHRS, YFSETQ. V lost 0 bases and J 2 bases, leaving 7 bases between the germline ends. The CDR3 loop is CASSLGAYTDTQYF. CDR3 coding DNA: TGCGCCAGCAGCTTGGGAGCTTACACAGATACGCAGTATTTT. The full variable domain, rest sourced from reference TRBV5-1 and TRBJ2-3, is KAGVTQTPRYLIKTRGQQVTLSCSPISGHRSVSWYQQTPGQGLQFLFEYFSETQRNKGNFPGRFSGRQFSNSRSEMNVSTLELGDSALYLCASSLGAYTDTQYFGPGTRLTVL.

V gene TRBV2 combines with J gene TRBJ1-5, with D maybe TRBD1 (5 bases). The CDR3 totals 16 residues. Germline assignment: CDR1 SNHLY and CDR2 FYNNEI. The V end lost 6 bases, the J end lost 7 bases, and 22 bases lay between the germline ends. CDR3 protein: CASRQHGAGTGQPQHF. The CDR3 DNA reads TGTGCCAGCAGACAACACGGGGCGGGGACGGGCCAGCCCCAGCATTTT.

This clonotype was detected a few times. J is TRBJ2-1 and V is TRBV7-3, with D tentatively TRBD1 or TRBD2 (5 bases each). Trimming stripped 5 bases from V and 9 bases from J, with 8 bases between. This CDR3 comprises 11 residues. Germline V gives CDR1 SGHTA, CDR2 FQGTGA. This CDR3 is CASSPGTEQFF. CDR3 coding DNA: TGTGCCAGCAGCCCGGGGACTGAGCAGTTCTTC.

This clonotype showed up just a few times. The chain has TRBV3-1 and TRBJ2-5; D remains unclear. V lost 10 bases and J 4 bases, leaving 16 bases between the germline ends. This CDR3 is built from 13 residues. Germline values: CDR1 LGHDT, CDR2 YNNKEL (reference sequence). The CDR3, as DNA: TGTGCCACCGGGCTGGCGCGAGCAGAGACCCAGTACTTC. It is translated as CATGLARAETQYF.

V is TRBV5-4 and J is TRBJ2-1, with TRBD1 matching over 8 bases. The CDR3 is made up of 15 amino acids. V dropped 5 bases and J dropped 2; count of bases not matched to a gene: 6. Germline values: CDR1 SGHNT, CDR2 YYREEE (reference sequence). The CDR3 sequence is CASRPTGVAYNEQFF. The CDR3 DNA sequence: TGTGCCAGCAGACCGACAGGGGTAGCCTACAATGAGCAGTTCTTC.

This clonotype was detected many times. The chain couples TRBV3-1 to TRBJ2-7; 8 positions match TRBD2. CDR3 length: 15 amino acids. V trimming: 4 bases; J trimming: 4 bases; junction bases outside the gene matches: 9. In germline, CDR1 is LGHDT, CDR2 YNNKEL (reference sequence). The CDR3 spells CASSPRTSSWYEQYF. The CDR3 coding sequence is TGTGCCAGCAGCCCACGGACTAGCAGTTGGTACGAGCAGTACTTC.